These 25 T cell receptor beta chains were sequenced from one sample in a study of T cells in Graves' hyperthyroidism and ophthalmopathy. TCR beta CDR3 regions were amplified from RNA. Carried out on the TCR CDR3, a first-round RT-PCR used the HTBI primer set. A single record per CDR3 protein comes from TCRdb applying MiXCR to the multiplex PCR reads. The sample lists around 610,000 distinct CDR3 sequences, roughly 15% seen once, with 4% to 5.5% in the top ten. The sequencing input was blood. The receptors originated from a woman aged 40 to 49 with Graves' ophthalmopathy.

The CDR3 sequence: CATSEGETQYF. The CDR3 nucleotides read TGTGCCACCTCGGAGGGAGAGACCCAGTACTTC. The chain recombines TRBV12-3 or TRBV12-4 with TRBJ2-5, with D possibly matching TRBD2 (6 bases). This CDR3 comprises 11 residues. Trimming removed 10 bases at V and 4 bases at J, with 10 bases between.

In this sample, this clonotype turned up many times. In nucleotides, the CDR3 is TGTGCCACCAGCAGAGCAGGGGACTCAAAGTACCTGAAGGAGACCCAGTACTTC. Residues: CATSRAGDSKYLKETQYF. The chain combines TRBV15 with TRBJ2-5; D tentatively reads TRBD1 or TRBD2 (6 bases each). Looked up from germline, CDR1 is LNHNV and CDR2 is YYDKDF (reference sequence). Deletions cut 1 base from V and 5 bases from J, with 23 bases between. There are 18 residues in the CDR3.

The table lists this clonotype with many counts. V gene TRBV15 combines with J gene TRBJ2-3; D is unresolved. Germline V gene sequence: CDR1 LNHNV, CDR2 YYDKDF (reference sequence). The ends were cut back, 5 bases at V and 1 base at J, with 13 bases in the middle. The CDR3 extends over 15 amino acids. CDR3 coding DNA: TGTGCCACCAGCGGTGGTGGTTTCGGCACAGATACGCAGTATTTT. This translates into CATSGGGFGTDTQYF.

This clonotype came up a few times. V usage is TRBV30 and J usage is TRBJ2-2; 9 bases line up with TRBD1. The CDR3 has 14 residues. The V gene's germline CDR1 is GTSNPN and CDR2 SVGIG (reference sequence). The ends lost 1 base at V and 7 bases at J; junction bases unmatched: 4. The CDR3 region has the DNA TGTGCCTGGAGTGCGGGGACAGGGAACGGGGAGCTGTTTTTT. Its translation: CAWSAGTGNGELFF.

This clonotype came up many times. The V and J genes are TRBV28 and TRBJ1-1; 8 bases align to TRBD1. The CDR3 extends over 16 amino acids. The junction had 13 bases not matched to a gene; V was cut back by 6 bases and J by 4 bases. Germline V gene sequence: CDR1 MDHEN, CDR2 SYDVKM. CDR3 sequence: CASSDGQGSLFTEAFF. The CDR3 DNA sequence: TGTGCCAGCAGCGATGGACAGGGCTCATTATTCACTGAAGCTTTCTTT.

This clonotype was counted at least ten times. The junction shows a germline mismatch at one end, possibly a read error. CDR3 coding DNA: TGTGCCAGCAGTTCCCACAGAGGCTACGAGCGGTACTTC. Translating gives CASSSHRGYERYF. The chain couples TRBV12-3 or TRBV12-4 to TRBJ2-7; D not resolved. The CDR3 covers 13 residues.

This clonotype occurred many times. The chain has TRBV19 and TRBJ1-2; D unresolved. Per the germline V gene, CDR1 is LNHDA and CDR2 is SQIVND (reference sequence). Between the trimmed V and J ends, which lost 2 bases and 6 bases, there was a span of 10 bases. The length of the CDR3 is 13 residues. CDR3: CASSIMPEDGYTF. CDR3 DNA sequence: TGTGCCAGTAGTATAATGCCAGAAGATGGCTACACCTTC.

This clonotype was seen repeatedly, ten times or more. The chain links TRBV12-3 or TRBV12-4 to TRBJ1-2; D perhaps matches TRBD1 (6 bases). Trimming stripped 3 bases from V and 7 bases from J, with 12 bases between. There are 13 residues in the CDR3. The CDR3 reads CASSFGRGSGYTF. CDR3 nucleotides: TGTGCCAGCAGTTTTGGCAGGGGCTCTGGCTACACCTTC.

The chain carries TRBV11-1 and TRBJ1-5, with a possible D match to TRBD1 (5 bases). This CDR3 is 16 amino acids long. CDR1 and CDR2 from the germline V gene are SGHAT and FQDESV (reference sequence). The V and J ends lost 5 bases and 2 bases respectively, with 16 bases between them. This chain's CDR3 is CASSPGTLGGNQPQHF. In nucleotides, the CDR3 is TGTGCCAGCAGCCCGGGGACCTTGGGAGGCAATCAGCCCCAGCATTTT. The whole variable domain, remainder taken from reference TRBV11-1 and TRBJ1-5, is EAEVAQSPRYKITEKSQAVAFWCDPISGHATLYWYRQILGQGPELLVQFQDESVVDDSQLPKDRFSAERLKGVDSTLKIQPAELGDSAMYLCASSPGTLGGNQPQHFGDGTRLSIL.

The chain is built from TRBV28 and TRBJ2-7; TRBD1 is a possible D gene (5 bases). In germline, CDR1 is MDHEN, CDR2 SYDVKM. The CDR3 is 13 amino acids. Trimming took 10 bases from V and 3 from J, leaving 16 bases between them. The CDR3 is CATNRPTVYEQYF. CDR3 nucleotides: TGTGCCACCAACCGCCCGACAGTCTACGAGCAGTACTTC.

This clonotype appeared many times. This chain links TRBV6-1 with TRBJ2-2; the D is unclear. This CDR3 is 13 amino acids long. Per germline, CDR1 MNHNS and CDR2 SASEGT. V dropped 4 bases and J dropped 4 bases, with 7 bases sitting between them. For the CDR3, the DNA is TGTGCCAGCAGTGCTCTGTCCACCGGGGAGCTGTTTTTT. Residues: CASSALSTGELFF.

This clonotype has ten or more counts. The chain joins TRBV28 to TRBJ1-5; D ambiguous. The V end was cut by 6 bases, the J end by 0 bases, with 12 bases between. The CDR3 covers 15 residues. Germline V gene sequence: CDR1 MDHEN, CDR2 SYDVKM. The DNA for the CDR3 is TGTGCCAGCAGGGAGGATAGAGGTAGCAATCAGCCCCAGCATTTT. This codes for CASREDRGSNQPQHF.

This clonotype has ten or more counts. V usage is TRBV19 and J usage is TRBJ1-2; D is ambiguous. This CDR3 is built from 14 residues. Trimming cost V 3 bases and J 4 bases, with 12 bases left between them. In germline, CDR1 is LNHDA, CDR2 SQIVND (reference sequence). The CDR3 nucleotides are TGTGCCAGTAGTATCCCGCAGAGGACCTATGGCTACACCTTC. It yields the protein CASSIPQRTYGYTF.

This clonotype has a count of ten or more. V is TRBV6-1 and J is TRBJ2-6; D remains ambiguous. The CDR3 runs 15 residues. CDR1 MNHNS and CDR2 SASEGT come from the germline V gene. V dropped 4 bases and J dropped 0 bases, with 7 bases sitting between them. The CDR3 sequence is CASSASPSGANVLTF. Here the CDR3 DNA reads TGTGCCAGCAGTGCCTCCCCCTCTGGGGCCAACGTCCTGACTTTC.

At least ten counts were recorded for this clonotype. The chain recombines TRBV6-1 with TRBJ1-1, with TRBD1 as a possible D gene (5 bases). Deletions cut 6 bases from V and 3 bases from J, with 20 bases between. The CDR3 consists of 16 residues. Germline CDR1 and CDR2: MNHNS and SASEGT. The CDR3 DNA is TGTGCCAGCAGAAAACCTCCAGGGCGGGGAGACACTGAAGCTTTCTTT. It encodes CASRKPPGRGDTEAFF.

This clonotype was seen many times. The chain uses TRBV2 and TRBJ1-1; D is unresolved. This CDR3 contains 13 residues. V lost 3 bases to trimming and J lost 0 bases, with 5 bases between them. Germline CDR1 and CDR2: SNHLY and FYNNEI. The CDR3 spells CASSDSVNTEAFF. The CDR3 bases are TGTGCCAGCAGTGATTCGGTGAACACTGAAGCTTTCTTT.

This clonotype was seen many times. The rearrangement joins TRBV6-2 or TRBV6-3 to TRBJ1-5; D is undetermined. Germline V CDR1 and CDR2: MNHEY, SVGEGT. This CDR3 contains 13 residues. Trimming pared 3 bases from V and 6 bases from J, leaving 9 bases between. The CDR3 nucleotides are TGTGCCAGCAGTTATTGGGGAGGTCAGCCCCAGCATTTT. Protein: CASSYWGGQPQHF.

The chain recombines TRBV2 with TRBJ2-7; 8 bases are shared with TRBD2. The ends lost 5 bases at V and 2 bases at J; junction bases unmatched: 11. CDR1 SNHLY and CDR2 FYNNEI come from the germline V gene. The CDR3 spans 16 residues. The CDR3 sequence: CASSRTTLRGAYEQYF. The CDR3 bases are TGTGCCAGCAGTCGAACGACGTTGCGGGGGGCCTACGAGCAGTACTTC.

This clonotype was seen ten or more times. The chain's CDR3 is CASSEQGFANTGELFF. CDR3 nucleotides: TGTGCCAGCAGTGAACAGGGCTTTGCCAACACCGGGGAGCTGTTTTTT. This chain connects TRBV2 to TRBJ2-2; perhaps TRBD1 as D (5 bases). In germline, CDR1 is SNHLY, CDR2 FYNNEI. The V end was cut by 2 bases, the J end by 2 bases, with 12 bases between. The CDR3 spans 16 residues.

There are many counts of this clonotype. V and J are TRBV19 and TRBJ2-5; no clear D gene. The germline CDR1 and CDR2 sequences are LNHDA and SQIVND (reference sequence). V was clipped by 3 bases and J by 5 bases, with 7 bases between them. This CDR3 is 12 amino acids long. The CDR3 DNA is TGTGCCAGTAGTATGGGCTGGGAGACCCAGTACTTC. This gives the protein CASSMGWETQYF.

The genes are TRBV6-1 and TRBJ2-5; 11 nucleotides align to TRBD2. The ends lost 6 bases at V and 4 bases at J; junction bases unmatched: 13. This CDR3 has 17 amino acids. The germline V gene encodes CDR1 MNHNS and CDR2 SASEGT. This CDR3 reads CASSFFGTSGEPETQYF. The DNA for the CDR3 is TGTGCCAGCAGCTTTTTCGGGACTAGCGGAGAACCAGAGACCCAGTACTTC.

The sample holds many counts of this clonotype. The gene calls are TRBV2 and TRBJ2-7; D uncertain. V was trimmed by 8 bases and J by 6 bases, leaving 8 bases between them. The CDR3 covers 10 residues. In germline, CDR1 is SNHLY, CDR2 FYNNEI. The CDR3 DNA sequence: TGTGCCAGCGGTTGGGGCGAGCAGTACTTC. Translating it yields CASGWGEQYF.

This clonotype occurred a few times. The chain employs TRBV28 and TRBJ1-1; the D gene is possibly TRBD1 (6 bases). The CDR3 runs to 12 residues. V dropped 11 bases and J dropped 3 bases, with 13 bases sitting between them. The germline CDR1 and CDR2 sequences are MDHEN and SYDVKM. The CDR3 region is CACHGGHTEAFF. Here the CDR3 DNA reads TGTGCCTGTCACGGGGGCCACACTGAAGCTTTCTTT. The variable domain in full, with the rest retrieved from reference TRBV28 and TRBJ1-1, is DVKVTQSSRYLVKRTGEKVFLECVQDMDHENMFWYRQDPGLGLRLIYFSYDVKMKEKGDIPEGYSVSREKKERFSLILESASTNQTSMYLCACHGGHTEAFFGQGTRLTVV.

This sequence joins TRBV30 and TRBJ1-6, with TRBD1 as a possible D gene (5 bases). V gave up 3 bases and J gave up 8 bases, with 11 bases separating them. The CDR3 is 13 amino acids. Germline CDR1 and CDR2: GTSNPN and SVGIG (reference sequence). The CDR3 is CAWRGDGDSPLHF. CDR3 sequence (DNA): TGTGCCTGGAGAGGGGACGGGGATTCACCCCTCCACTTT.

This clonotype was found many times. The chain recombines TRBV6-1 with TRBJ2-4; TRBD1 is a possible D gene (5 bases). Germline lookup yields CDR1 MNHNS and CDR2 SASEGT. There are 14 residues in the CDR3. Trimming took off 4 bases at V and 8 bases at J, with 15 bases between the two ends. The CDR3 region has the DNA TGTGCCAGCAGTGTGGGGCGAGGACGAGACATTCAGTACTTC. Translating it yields CASSVGRGRDIQYF.